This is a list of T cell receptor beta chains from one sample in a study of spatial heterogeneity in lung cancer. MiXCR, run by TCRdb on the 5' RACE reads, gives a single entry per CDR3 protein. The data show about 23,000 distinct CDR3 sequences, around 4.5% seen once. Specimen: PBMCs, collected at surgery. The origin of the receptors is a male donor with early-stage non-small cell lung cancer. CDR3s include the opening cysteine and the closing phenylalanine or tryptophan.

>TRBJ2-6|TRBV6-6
CASSLNVLTF
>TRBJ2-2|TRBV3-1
CASSLHTGELFF
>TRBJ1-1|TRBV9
CASSIVTGRAEAFF
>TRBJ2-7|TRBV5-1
CASSFAGTASYEQYF
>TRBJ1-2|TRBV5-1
CASSLDWDKGYTF
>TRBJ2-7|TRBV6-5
CASSYSFGGAYEQYF
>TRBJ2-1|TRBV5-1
CASSLENEQFF
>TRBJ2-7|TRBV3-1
CASSQTTGWRHEQYF
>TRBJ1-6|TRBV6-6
CASSYGEGSPLHF
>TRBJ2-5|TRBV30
CAWSPYQETQYF
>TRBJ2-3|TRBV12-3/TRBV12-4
CAAGDGTDTQYF
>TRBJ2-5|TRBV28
CASSPGLAAGTQYF
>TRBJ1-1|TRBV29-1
CSVSSALNTEAFF
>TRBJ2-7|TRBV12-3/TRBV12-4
CASSSGTGMSEQYF
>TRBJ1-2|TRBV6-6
CASSSQQGNYGYTF
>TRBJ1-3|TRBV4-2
CASSQDPGQGFGNTIYF
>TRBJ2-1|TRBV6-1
CASSEVNYGGEQFF
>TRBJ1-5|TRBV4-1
CASSQVGDSNQPQHF
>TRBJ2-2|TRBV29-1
CSAGTGVNTGELFF
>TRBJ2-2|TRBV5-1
CASSARTGNTGELFF
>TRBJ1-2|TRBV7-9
CASSDDSYGYTF
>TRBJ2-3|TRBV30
CAWSVQAGVPTDTQYF
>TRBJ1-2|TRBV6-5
CASTGQVKGGYTF
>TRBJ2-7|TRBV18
CASSPDRPFYEQYF
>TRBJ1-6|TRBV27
CASSLNRANSPLHF
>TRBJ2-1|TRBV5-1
CASSLDVGNSYNEQFF
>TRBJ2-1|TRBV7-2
CASSLLRLRSGEQFF
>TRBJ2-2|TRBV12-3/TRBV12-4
CASRSGTSDDGELFF
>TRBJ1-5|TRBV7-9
CASSFGDQPQHF
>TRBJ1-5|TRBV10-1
CASSASNQPQHF
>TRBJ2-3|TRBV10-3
CAISTTSGTTDTQYF
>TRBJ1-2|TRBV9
CASSLDSAYGYTF
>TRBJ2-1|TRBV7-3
CASSPKGGQRGNEQFF
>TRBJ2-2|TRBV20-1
CSARGGRGQSNTGELFF
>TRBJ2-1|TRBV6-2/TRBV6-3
CASSRLAGGYNEQFF
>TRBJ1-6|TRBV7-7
CASSHQPNSPLHF
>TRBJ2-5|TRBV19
CASSMGLAGDRETQYF
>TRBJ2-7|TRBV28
CASSLSASQAYEQYF
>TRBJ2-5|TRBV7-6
CASSLGGGGRGTQYF
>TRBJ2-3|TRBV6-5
CASKMSGHSTDTQYF
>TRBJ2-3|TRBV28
CASSPGQGLAGDTQYF
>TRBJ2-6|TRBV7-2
CASSLTGVSGANVLTF
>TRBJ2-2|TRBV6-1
CASSSRLAGTTGELFF
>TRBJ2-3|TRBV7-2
CASSPRQGSTDTQYF
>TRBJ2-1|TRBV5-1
CASSPQSADNEQFF
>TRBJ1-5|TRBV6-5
CASRGQGQGQPQHF
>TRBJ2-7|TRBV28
CASSLSGQGGDEQYF
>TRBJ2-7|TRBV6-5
CASRRLSGDYEQYF
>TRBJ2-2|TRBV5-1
CASSFLAVNTGELFF
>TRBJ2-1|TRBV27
CASRKLGLADYNEQFF
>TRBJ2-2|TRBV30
CAWSARGLTGELFF